This T cell receptor (beta chain) emerged from a study of T cell repertoires in aging, cancer and after chemotherapy. General study points: Median generation probability rose over the chemotherapy interval in each cancer cohort, suggesting rebound thymic output. Untreated cancer patients had significantly lower blood TCR diversity than age-matched healthy donors. The repertoire data cannot show anything about immunological memory following chemotherapy.

TCR beta rearrangements were amplified from peripheral blood genomic DNA. CDR1 is SGHRS and CDR2 is YFSETQ in the germline V gene. The CDR3 runs to 17 residues. Losses at the gene ends were 2 bases for V and 4 bases for J; bases not matched to a gene: 7. Remarks on this clonotype: The target antigen is unknown.

TRB rearrangements spanning V, D and J were amplified using mixed TRB-A/B primers. From the multiplex PCR reads, TCRdb called clonotypes with MiXCR, one entry per CDR3 protein. Counted here are thousands of distinct CDR3 sequences, roughly 30% occurring once; the ten biggest clones make up roughly 9%. V is TRBV5-1 and J is TRBJ2-2; 11 bases fit TRBD1. The specimen was blood. This clonotype was sampled from a human donor with a blood cancer. The CDR3 reads CASSFGQGAPGTGELFF. CDR3 sequence (DNA): TGCGCCAGCAGCTTCGGACAGGGGGCTCCGGGCACCGGGGAGCTGTTTTTT.